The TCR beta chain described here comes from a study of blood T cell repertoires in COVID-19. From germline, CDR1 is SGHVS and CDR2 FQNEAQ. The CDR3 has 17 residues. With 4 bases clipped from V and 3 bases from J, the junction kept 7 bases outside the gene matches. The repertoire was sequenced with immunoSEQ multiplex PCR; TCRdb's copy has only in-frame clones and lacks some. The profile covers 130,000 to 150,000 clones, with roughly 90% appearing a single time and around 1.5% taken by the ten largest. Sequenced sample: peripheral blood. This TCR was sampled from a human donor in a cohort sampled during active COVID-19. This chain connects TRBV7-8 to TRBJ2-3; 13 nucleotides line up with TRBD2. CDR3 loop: CASSSPTSGGATDTQYF. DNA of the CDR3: TGTGCCAGCAGCTCGCCTACTAGCGGGGGGGCTACAGATACGCAGTATTTT.